Listed below are T cell receptor beta chains from one sample, sequenced in a study of radiotherapy plus CTLA-4 blockade in lung cancer. TCRdb's table, derived via immunoSEQ multiplex PCR, lists solely in-frame clones and lacks some. The sample carries about 80,000 clones, around 76% recorded once. The specimen comprised peripheral blood, sampled from a patient treated with radiotherapy plus ipilimumab. These receptors were obtained from a human donor with non-small cell lung cancer whose response to radiotherapy plus ipilimumab could not be evaluated. Some clones in this sample may be carry-over from other donors' samples. The CDR3 runs from the conserved cysteine through the conserved F or W. D genes are given only for firm matches. Clone size, where shown, is once, few, many, or a class for clones that have expanded.

>TRBJ2-5|-|TRBD1|TRBV2
CATRDREETQYF
TGTGCCACCAGGGACAGGGAAGAGACCCAGTACTTC
>TRBJ1-3|-|-|TRBV5-1
CASSLGPHLLGNTIYF
TGCGCCAGCAGCTTGGGGCCGCACCTCCTTGGAAACACCATATATTTT
>TRBJ2-5|-|TRBD2|TRBV7-2
CASSLASSGGRETQYF
TGTGCCAGCAGCTTAGCGTCTAGCGGGGGCAGGGAGACCCAGTACTTC
>TRBJ2-7|-|-|TRBV27
CATLDRTYEQYF
TGTGCCACATTAGACAGGACCTACGAGCAGTACTTC
>TRBJ1-1|-|TRBD1|TRBV11-2
CASSFRDRETEAFF
TGTGCCAGCAGCTTCCGGGACAGGGAAACTGAAGCTTTCTTT
>TRBJ2-7|once|TRBD1|TRBV28
CASRLQGLKNYEQYF
TGTGCCAGCAGATTACAGGGGCTGAAGAACTACGAGCAGTACTTC
>TRBJ1-5|-|TRBD1|TRBV9
CASSVTGEGQPQHF
TGTGCCAGCAGCGTAACAGGGGAAGGGCAGCCCCAGCATTTT
>TRBJ2-1|-|-|TRBV7-9
CASGDRSSYNEQFF
TGTGCCAGCGGCGACAGGAGCTCCTACAATGAGCAGTTCTTC
>TRBJ1-2|-|-|TRBV28
CASSRGPDGYTF
TGTGCCAGCAGTAGAGGTCCCGATGGCTACACCTTC
>TRBJ2-1|-|TRBD2|TRBV6-1
CASSEAQTSGGDEQFF
TGTGCCAGCAGTGAAGCGCAGACTAGCGGGGGTGATGAGCAGTTCTTC
>TRBJ1-2|-|-|TRBV7-3
CASSLTPMVHGGYTF
TGTGCCAGCAGCTTGACTCCAATGGTCCACGGGGGCTACACCTTC
>TRBJ1-1|-|-|TRBV28
CASSPPAADYLPEAFF
TGTGCCAGCAGCCCCCCCGCGGCAGACTACCTCCCTGAAGCTTTCTTT
>TRBJ1-1|-|TRBD1|TRBV6-5
CASSTRQGAEAFF
TGTGCCAGCAGTACGCGACAGGGGGCTGAAGCTTTCTTT
>TRBJ2-1|-|TRBD1|TRBV20-1
CSADRVYEQFF
TGCAGTGCAGACAGGGTCTATGAGCAGTTCTTC
>TRBJ1-6|-|-|TRBV6-1
CASSAKKLSYNSPLHF
TGTGCCAGCAGTGCAAAAAAACTCTCCTATAATTCACCCCTCCACTTT
>TRBJ1-6|-|TRBD1|TRBV18
CASSQDRGSPLHF
TGTGCCAGCTCCCAGGACAGGGGTTCACCCCTCCACTTT
>TRBJ2-3|-|-|TRBV5-4
CASSWGPDTQYF
TGTGCCAGCAGCTGGGGCCCAGATACGCAGTATTTT
>TRBJ1-5|-|-|TRBV19
CASSMMVGRSNQPQHF
TGTGCCAGTAGTATGATGGTGGGGAGGAGCAATCAGCCCCAGCATTTT
>TRBJ1-6|-|-|TRBV7-2
CASSLTMAGENSPLHF
TGTGCCAGCAGCCTCACCATGGCAGGCGAGAATTCACCCCTCCACTTT
>TRBJ2-7|-|TRBD1|TRBV27
CASSLLRGGTGRDEQYF
TGTGCCAGCAGTTTATTGAGAGGAGGGACAGGGCGCGACGAGCAGTACTTC
>TRBJ2-1|-|-|TRBV18
CASSGPSYNEQFF
TGTGCCAGCTCTGGGCCCTCCTACAATGAGCAGTTCTTC
>TRBJ2-7|few|TRBD1|TRBV13
CASSSGTDSYEQYF
TGTGCCAGCAGCTCCGGGACAGACTCCTACGAGCAGTACTTC
>TRBJ1-3|-|-|TRBV4-1
CASSQDSRNTIYF
TGCGCCAGCAGCCAAGATAGTCGGAACACCATATATTTT
>TRBJ2-7|-|TRBD2|TRBV5-1
CASSLDRTSGGQYEQYF
TGCGCCAGCAGCTTGGATCGGACTAGCGGGGGGCAATACGAGCAGTACTTC
>TRBJ2-5|once|TRBD1|TRBV19
CASSLGQGGETQYF
TGTGCCAGTAGTCTGGGACAGGGTGGCGAGACCCAGTACTTC
>TRBJ2-7|-|-|TRBV6-1
CASTPLQGPHEQYF
TGTGCCAGCACCCCCCTGCAGGGTCCCCACGAGCAGTACTTC
>TRBJ2-1|-|-|TRBV4-3
CASSYDRSSYNEQFF
TGCGCCAGCAGCTACGACAGAAGCTCCTACAATGAGCAGTTCTTC
>TRBJ2-1|-|-|TRBV12-5
CASGLVVTRSSYNEQFF
TGTGCTAGTGGTTTGGTGGTTACCCGGAGCTCCTACAATGAGCAGTTCTTC
>TRBJ2-2|-|-|TRBV18
CASSRDSTGELFF
TGTGCCAGCTCGCGGGACAGCACCGGGGAGCTGTTTTTT
>TRBJ1-4|-|-|TRBV6-5
CASRRQPTDEKLFF
TGTGCCAGCAGACGACAGCCCACGGATGAAAAACTGTTTTTT
>TRBJ2-1|-|-|TRBV19
CASSPQGLFYNEQFF
TGTGCCAGTAGTCCCCAGGGGCTATTTTACAATGAGCAGTTCTTC
>TRBJ2-5|once|-|TRBV18
CASSVQETQYF
TGTGCCAGCTCAGTACAAGAGACCCAGTACTTC
>TRBJ2-2|few|TRBD2|TRBV6-1
CASSWTSVGTGELFF
TGTGCCAGCAGTTGGACTAGCGTCGGCACCGGGGAGCTGTTTTTT
>TRBJ2-3|-|-|TRBV5-1
CASSSQGGRADTQYF
TGCGCCAGCAGTTCACAGGGGGGGCGCGCAGATACGCAGTATTTT
>TRBJ2-7|-|TRBD2|TRBV28
CASSFGGGEQYF
TGTGCCAGCAGTTTTGGGGGGGGTGAGCAGTACTTC
>TRBJ2-7|few|-|TRBV28
CASSLYSLRTEIYEQYF
TGTGCCAGCAGTTTATATAGTCTTCGGACAGAGATCTACGAGCAGTACTTC
>TRBJ2-5|-|-|TRBV9
CASSVGVGAETQYF
TGTGCCAGCAGCGTAGGAGTTGGGGCCGAGACCCAGTACTTC
>TRBJ2-7|once|-|TRBV7-9
CASTFSPGEQYF
TGTGCCAGCACCTTCTCCCCGGGCGAGCAGTACTTC
>TRBJ1-4|-|TRBD1|TRBV18
CASSPRIGGAPLTNEKLFF
TGTGCCAGCTCACCACGAATAGGGGGCGCGCCTTTAACTAATGAAAAACTGTTTTTT
>TRBJ1-2|-|TRBD1|TRBV5-6
CASSWRGDRTNYGYTF
TGTGCCAGCAGCTGGAGGGGGGACAGGACTAACTATGGCTACACCTTC
>TRBJ1-5|-|-|TRBV7-9
CASSLTSAGQPQHF
TGTGCCAGCAGCCTAACCTCGGCCGGGCAGCCCCAGCATTTT
>TRBJ2-2|-|-|TRBV14
CASSQVPPGTGELFF
TGTGCCAGCAGCCAAGTCCCTCCAGGAACCGGGGAGCTGTTTTTT
>TRBJ1-2|-|-|TRBV19
CASNRGEGRYGYTF
TGTGCCAGTAATCGAGGAGAGGGGAGGTATGGCTACACCTTC
>TRBJ2-5|-|TRBD1|TRBV5-1
CASSLQGTGQETQYF
TGCGCCAGCAGCTTGCAGGGGACAGGGCAAGAGACCCAGTACTTC
>TRBJ2-4|few|-|TRBV5-4
CASSPGGRGTKNIQYF
TGTGCCAGCAGCCCTGGGGGAAGGGGGACCAAAAACATTCAGTACTTC
>TRBJ1-2|-|TRBD1|TRBV4-3
CASSQGGGTANYGYTF
TGCGCCAGCAGCCAAGGGGGCGGGACAGCTAACTATGGCTACACCTTC
>TRBJ1-2|few|-|TRBV2
CASSPRVEGYTF
TGTGCCAGCAGTCCTCGTGTTGAGGGCTACACCTTC
>TRBJ1-4|-|-|TRBV5-1
CASSPGLPNEKLFF
TGCGCCAGCAGCCCGGGACTTCCGAATGAAAAACTGTTTTTT
>TRBJ2-2|-|TRBD2|TRBV14
CASSPGLVTGELFF
TGTGCCAGCAGCCCGGGACTAGTTACCGGGGAGCTGTTTTTT
>TRBJ2-2|-|TRBD2|TRBV19
CATNSGVGTGELFF
TGTGCCACCAATAGCGGGGTAGGCACCGGGGAGCTGTTTTTT
>TRBJ2-2|-|-|TRBV27
CASSFKHRPLTNTGELFF
TGTGCCAGCAGTTTCAAGCACCGACCATTGACTAATACCGGGGAGCTGTTTTTT
>TRBJ2-7|-|-|TRBV28
CASTSSGEGSEQYF
TGTGCCAGCACCTCGTCGGGTGAGGGATCCGAGCAGTACTTC
>TRBJ2-7|-|TRBD1|TRBV28
CASSGSGTGAYEQYF
TGTGCCAGCAGCGGTAGTGGGACAGGAGCCTACGAGCAGTACTTC
>TRBJ1-1|-|-|TRBV19
CASSIARGNTEAFF
TGTGCCAGTAGTATAGCGCGGGGGAACACTGAAGCTTTCTTT
>TRBJ2-7|-|TRBD1|TRBV2
CASRGQGAPYEQYF
TGTGCCAGCAGGGGACAGGGGGCGCCCTACGAGCAGTACTTC
>TRBJ1-6|few|TRBD1|TRBV11-1
CASSLTTGVGNSPLHF
TGTGCCAGCAGCTTAACGACAGGGGTTGGTAATTCACCCCTCCACTTT
>TRBJ2-5|-|TRBD1|TRBV4-1
CASSQVRTGVVGEETQYF
TGCGCCAGCAGCCAAGTACGCACAGGGGTCGTAGGGGAAGAGACCCAGTACTTC